Listed below are T cell receptor beta chains from one sample, sequenced in a study of cytomegalovirus exposure and HLA in healthy donors. Data came from immunoSEQ multiplex PCR; TCRdb stores just in-frame clones and leaves some out. This table holds more than 110,000 clones, 70% to 75% found once. Sequenced input: PBMCs. The receptors shown here come from a human donor in good health. Each CDR3 is given with its conserved first and last residue. The D gene is left open where the match is weak. The size entry is marked missing in some rows and otherwise reads once, few, many or a size class.

d_call: TRBD2
j_call: TRBJ2-2
clone_size: NA
v_call: TRBV7-3
cdr3_aa: CASSFYVAGGSGTGELFF
cdr3_nt: TGTGCCAGCAGCTTCTACGTAGCGGGCGGCTCAGGCACCGGGGAGCTGTTTTTT

d_call: NA
j_call: TRBJ2-7
clone_size: NA
v_call: TRBV10-1
cdr3_aa: CASVSRQPLYEQYF
cdr3_nt: TGCGCCAGCGTCTCGCGGCAACCACTATACGAGCAGTACTTC

d_call: NA
j_call: TRBJ1-4
clone_size: NA
v_call: TRBV4-1
cdr3_aa: CASSQGTFTEKLFF
cdr3_nt: TGCGCCAGCAGCCAAGGAACTTTTACTGAAAAACTGTTTTTT

d_call: TRBD2
j_call: TRBJ2-3
clone_size: NA
v_call: TRBV19
cdr3_aa: CASSNTAAGGYTDTQYF
cdr3_nt: TGTGCCAGTAGTAATACCGCAGCGGGAGGTTACACAGATACGCAGTATTTT

d_call: TRBD2
j_call: TRBJ2-2
clone_size: few
v_call: TRBV27
cdr3_aa: CASSLVGAGVITGELFF
cdr3_nt: TGTGCCAGCAGTTTAGTCGGGGCGGGGGTTATCACCGGGGAGCTGTTTTTT

d_call: TRBD1
j_call: TRBJ1-2
clone_size: NA
v_call: TRBV25-1
cdr3_aa: CASSTGGSGYTF
cdr3_nt: TGTGCCAGCAGCACAGGGGGATCTGGCTACACCTTC

d_call: NA
j_call: TRBJ2-5
clone_size: NA
v_call: TRBV9
cdr3_aa: CASSVGVGGGEETQYF
cdr3_nt: TGTGCCAGCAGCGTAGGGGTAGGTGGGGGCGAAGAGACCCAGTACTTC

d_call: NA
j_call: TRBJ1-3
clone_size: NA
v_call: TRBV6-5
cdr3_aa: CAREGAGNTIYF
cdr3_nt: TGTGCCAGAGAAGGGGCTGGAAACACCATATATTTT

d_call: TRBD1
j_call: TRBJ2-2
clone_size: NA
v_call: TRBV5-1
cdr3_aa: CASSSRQGRTGELFF
cdr3_nt: TGCGCCAGCAGCTCGAGACAGGGGAGGACCGGGGAGCTGTTTTTT

d_call: NA
j_call: TRBJ2-2
clone_size: NA
v_call: TRBV2
cdr3_aa: CASSDGLARDTLTGELFF
cdr3_nt: TGTGCCAGCAGCGACGGATTGGCTCGGGACACCCTCACCGGGGAGCTGTTTTTT

d_call: TRBD2
j_call: TRBJ2-1
clone_size: NA
v_call: TRBV4-1
cdr3_aa: CASSQPRTSGTRNNEQFF
cdr3_nt: TGCGCCAGCAGCCAACCCCGGACTAGCGGGACGAGAAACAATGAGCAGTTCTTC

d_call: TRBD1
j_call: TRBJ2-7
clone_size: few
v_call: TRBV25-1
cdr3_aa: CASSPKPGQGSKQYF
cdr3_nt: TGTGCCAGCAGCCCTAAACCGGGACAGGGGTCAAAGCAGTACTTC

d_call: NA
j_call: TRBJ2-7
clone_size: NA
v_call: TRBV25-1
cdr3_aa: CASSEGGNYEQYF
cdr3_nt: TGTGCCAGCAGTGAAGGCGGCAACTACGAGCAGTACTTC

d_call: TRBD1
j_call: TRBJ2-7
clone_size: NA
v_call: TRBV2
cdr3_aa: CASSVGDRGRQVYF
cdr3_nt: TGCGCCAGCAGTGTAGGGGACAGGGGCCGCCAAGTTTACTTC

d_call: TRBD2
j_call: TRBJ2-1
clone_size: NA
v_call: TRBV2
cdr3_aa: CASRVAGGPYNEQFF
cdr3_nt: TGTGCCAGCAGAGTAGCGGGAGGGCCCTACAATGAGCAGTTCTTC

d_call: NA
j_call: TRBJ1-3
clone_size: NA
v_call: TRBV19
cdr3_aa: CASSKSTGQTRGNTIYF
cdr3_nt: TGTGCCAGTAGTAAATCAACCGGACAAACCAGGGGAAACACCATATATTTT

d_call: NA
j_call: TRBJ2-5
clone_size: NA
v_call: TRBV5-1
cdr3_aa: CASSNPRGQETQYF
cdr3_nt: TGCGCCAGCAGCAATCCCCGGGGTCAAGAGACCCAGTACTTC

d_call: TRBD1
j_call: TRBJ1-3
clone_size: NA
v_call: TRBV5-1
cdr3_aa: CASSLAGQGFGNTIYF
cdr3_nt: TGCGCCAGCAGCTTGGCAGGACAGGGTTTTGGAAACACCATATATTTT

d_call: TRBD2
j_call: TRBJ2-3
clone_size: few
v_call: TRBV29-1
cdr3_aa: CSAGLAGTDTQYF
cdr3_nt: TGCAGCGCTGGACTAGCGGGAACAGATACGCAGTATTTT

d_call: TRBD1
j_call: TRBJ1-6
clone_size: NA
v_call: TRBV7-8
cdr3_aa: CASSEGDRGNSPLHF
cdr3_nt: TGTGCCAGCAGCGAAGGGGACAGGGGGAATTCACCCCTCCACTTT

d_call: NA
j_call: TRBJ1-2
clone_size: few
v_call: TRBV6-5
cdr3_aa: CASSYSNSYGYTF
cdr3_nt: TGTGCCAGCAGTTACTCGAACAGCTATGGCTACACCTTC

d_call: NA
j_call: TRBJ2-7
clone_size: few
v_call: TRBV9
cdr3_aa: CASSLRGDYEQYF
cdr3_nt: TGTGCCAGCAGCCTCAGGGGGGATTACGAGCAGTACTTC

d_call: NA
j_call: TRBJ1-1
clone_size: few
v_call: TRBV11-2
cdr3_aa: CASSLEVNTEAFF
cdr3_nt: TGTGCCAGCAGCTTGGAGGTGAACACTGAAGCTTTCTTT

d_call: TRBD2
j_call: TRBJ2-7
clone_size: NA
v_call: TRBV28
cdr3_aa: CASSSPLGLAVNEQYF
cdr3_nt: TGTGCCAGCAGTTCCCCCCTCGGGCTAGCGGTAAACGAGCAGTACTTC

d_call: TRBD2
j_call: TRBJ2-1
clone_size: NA
v_call: TRBV27
cdr3_aa: CASSFRGGQAEQFF
cdr3_nt: TGTGCCAGCAGTTTCCGGGGGGGCCAAGCTGAGCAGTTCTTC

d_call: TRBD1
j_call: TRBJ2-5
clone_size: NA
v_call: TRBV4-1
cdr3_aa: CASSPDRGLQETQYF
cdr3_nt: TGCGCCAGCAGCCCAGACAGGGGGCTCCAAGAGACCCAGTACTTC

d_call: NA
j_call: TRBJ1-1
clone_size: NA
v_call: TRBV7-3
cdr3_aa: CASSFTPNTEAFF
cdr3_nt: TGTGCCAGCAGCTTTACACCGAACACTGAAGCTTTCTTT